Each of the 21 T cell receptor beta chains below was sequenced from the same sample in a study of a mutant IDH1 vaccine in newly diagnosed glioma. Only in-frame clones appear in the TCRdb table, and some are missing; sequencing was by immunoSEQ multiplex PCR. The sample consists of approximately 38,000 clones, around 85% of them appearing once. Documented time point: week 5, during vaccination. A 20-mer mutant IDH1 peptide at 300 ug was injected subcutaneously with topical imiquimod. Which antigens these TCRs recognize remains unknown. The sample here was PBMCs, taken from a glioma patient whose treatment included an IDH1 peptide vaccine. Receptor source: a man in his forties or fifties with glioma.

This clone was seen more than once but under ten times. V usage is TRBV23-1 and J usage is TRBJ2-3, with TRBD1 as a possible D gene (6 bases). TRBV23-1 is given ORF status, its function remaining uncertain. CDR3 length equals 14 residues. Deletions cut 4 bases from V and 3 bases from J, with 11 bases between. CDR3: CASSLHGQTDTQYF. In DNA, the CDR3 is TGCGCCAGCAGTCTACACGGACAGACAGATACGCAGTATTTT.

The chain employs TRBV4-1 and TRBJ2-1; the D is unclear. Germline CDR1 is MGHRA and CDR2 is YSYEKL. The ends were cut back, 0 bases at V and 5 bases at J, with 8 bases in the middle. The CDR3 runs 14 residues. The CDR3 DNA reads TGCGCCAGCAGCCAAGACCCCAGGAACAATGAGCAGTTCTTC. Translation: CASSQDPRNNEQFF.

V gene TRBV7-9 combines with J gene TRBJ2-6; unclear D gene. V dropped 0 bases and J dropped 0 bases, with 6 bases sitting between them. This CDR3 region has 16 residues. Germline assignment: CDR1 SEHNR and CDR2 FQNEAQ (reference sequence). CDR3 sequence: CASSLALTSGANVLTF. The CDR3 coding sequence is TGTGCCAGCAGCTTAGCCTTGACCTCTGGGGCCAACGTCCTGACTTTC. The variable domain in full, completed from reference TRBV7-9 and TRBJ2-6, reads DTGVSQNPRHKITKRGQNVTFRCDPISEHNRLYWYRQTLGQGPEFLTYFQNEAQLEKSRLLSDRFSAERPKGSFSTLEIQRTEQGDSAMYLCASSLALTSGANVLTFGAGSRLTVL.

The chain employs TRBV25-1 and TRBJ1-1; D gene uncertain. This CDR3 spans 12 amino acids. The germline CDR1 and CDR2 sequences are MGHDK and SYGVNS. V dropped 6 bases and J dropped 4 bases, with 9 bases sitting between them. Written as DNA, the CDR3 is TGTGCCAGCAGGATGGGTGGCACTGAAGCTTTCTTT. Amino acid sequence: CASRMGGTEAFF.

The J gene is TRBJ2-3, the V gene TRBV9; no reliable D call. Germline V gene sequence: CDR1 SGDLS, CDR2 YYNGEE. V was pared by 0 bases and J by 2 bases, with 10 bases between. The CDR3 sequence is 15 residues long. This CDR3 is CASSVVGRNTDTQYF. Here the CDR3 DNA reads TGTGCCAGCAGCGTAGTAGGTCGGAACACAGATACGCAGTATTTT.

Here the CDR3 DNA reads TGTGCCAGCAGGACGGGGGCGGGTCAAGAGACCCAGTACTTC. Its translation: CASRTGAGQETQYF. The chain recombines TRBV6-6 with TRBJ2-5; D possibly uses TRBD1 or TRBD2 (6 bases each). CDR3 size: 14 residues. Trimming left V 6 bases short and J 2 bases short, with 13 bases between. Germline V lookup: CDR1 MNHNY, CDR2 SVGAGI (reference sequence).

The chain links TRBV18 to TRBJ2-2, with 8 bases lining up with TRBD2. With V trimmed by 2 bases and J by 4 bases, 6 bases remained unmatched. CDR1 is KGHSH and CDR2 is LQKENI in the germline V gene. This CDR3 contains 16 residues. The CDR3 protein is CASSPALAGFTGELFF. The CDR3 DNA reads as TGTGCCAGCTCACCAGCCCTAGCGGGTTTCACCGGGGAGCTGTTTTTT.

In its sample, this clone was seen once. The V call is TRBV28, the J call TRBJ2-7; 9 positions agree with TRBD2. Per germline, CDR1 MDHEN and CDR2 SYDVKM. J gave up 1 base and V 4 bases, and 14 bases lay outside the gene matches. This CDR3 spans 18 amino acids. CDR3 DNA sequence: TGTGCCAGCAGTTCCTCGAACCCCGGGCGGGAGGGGTCCTACGAGCAGTACTTC. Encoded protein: CASSSSNPGREGSYEQYF. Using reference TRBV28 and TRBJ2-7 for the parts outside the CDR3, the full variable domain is DVKVTQSSRYLVKRTGEKVFLECVQDMDHENMFWYRQDPGLGLRLIYFSYDVKMKEKGDIPEGYSVSREKKERFSLILESASTNQTSMYLCASSSSNPGREGSYEQYFGPGTRLTVT.

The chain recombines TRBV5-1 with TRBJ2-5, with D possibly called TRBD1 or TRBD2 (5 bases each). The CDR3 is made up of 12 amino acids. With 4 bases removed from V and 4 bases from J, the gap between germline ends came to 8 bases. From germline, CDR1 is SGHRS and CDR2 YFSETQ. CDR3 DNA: TGCGCCAGCAGCGGGACGGGAGAGACCCAGTACTTC. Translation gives CASSGTGETQYF. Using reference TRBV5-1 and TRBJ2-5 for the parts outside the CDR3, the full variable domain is KAGVTQTPRYLIKTRGQQVTLSCSPISGHRSVSWYQQTPGQGLQFLFEYFSETQRNKGNFPGRFSGRQFSNSRSEMNVSTLELGDSALYLCASSGTGETQYFGPGTRLLVL.

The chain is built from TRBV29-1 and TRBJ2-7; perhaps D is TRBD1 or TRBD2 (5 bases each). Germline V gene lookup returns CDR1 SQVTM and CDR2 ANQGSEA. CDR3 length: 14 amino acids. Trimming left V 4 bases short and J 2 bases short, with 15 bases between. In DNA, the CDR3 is TGCAGCGTTGTAGGCCGGGACGGTGCCTACGAGCAGTACTTC. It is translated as CSVVGRDGAYEQYF.

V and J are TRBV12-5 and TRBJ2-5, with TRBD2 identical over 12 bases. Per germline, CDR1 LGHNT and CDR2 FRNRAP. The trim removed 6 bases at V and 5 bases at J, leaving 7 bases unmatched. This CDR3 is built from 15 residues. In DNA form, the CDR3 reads TGTGCTAGTGGGATGAGACTAGCGGGAGTGGAGACCCAGTACTTC. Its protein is CASGMRLAGVETQYF.

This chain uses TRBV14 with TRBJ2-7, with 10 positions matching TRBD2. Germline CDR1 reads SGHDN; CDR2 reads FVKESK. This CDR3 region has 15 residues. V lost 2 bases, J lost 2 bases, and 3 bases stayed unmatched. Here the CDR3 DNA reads TGTGCCAGCAGCCAACAAGCGGGAGGGCCCTACGAGCAGTACTTC. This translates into CASSQQAGGPYEQYF.

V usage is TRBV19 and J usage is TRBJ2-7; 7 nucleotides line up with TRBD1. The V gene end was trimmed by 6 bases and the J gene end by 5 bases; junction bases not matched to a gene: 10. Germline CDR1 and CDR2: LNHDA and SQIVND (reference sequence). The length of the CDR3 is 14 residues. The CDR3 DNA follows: TGTGCCAGTAGCCCGACAGGGTCATTTAACGAGCAGTACTTC. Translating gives CASSPTGSFNEQYF.

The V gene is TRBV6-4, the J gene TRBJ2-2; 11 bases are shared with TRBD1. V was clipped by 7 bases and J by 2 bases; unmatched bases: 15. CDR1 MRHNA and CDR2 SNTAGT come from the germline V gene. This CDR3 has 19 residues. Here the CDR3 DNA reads TGTGCCAGCACCCAACGGGGACAGGGGGTTCCTACAAACACCGGGGAGCTGTTTTTT. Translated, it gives CASTQRGQGVPTNTGELFF.

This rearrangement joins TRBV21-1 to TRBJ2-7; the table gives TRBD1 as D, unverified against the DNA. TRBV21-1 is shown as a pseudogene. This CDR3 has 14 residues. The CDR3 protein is CASSRPGQTAEQYF. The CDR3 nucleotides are TGTGCCAGCAGCAGACCGGGACAGACTGCCGAGCAGTACTTC.

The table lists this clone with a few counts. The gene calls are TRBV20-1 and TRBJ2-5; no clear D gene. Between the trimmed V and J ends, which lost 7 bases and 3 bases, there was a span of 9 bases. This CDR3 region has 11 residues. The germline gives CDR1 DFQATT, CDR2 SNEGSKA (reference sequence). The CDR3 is CSGKAEETQYF. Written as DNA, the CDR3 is TGCAGTGGTAAGGCCGAAGAGACCCAGTACTTC.

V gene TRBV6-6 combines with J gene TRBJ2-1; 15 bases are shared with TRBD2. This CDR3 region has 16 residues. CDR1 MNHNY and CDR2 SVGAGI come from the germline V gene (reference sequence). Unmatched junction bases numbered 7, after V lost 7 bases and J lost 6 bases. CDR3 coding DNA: TGTGCCAGCACCGGACTAGCGGGAGGGGGTGGCAATGAGCAGTTCTTC. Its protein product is CASTGLAGGGGNEQFF.

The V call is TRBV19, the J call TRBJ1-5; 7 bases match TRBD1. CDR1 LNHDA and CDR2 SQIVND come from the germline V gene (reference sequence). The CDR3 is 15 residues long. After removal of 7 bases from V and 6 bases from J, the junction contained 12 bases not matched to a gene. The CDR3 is CASNLGGGVGQPQHF. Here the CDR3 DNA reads TGTGCCAGTAACCTAGGAGGGGGCGTAGGTCAGCCCCAGCATTTT.

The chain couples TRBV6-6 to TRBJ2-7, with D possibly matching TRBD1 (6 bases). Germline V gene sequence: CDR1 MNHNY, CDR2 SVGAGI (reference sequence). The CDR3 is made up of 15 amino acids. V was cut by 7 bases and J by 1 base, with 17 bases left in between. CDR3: CASTQPEGGSYEQYF. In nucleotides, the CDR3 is TGTGCCAGCACTCAACCCGAAGGGGGATCCTACGAGCAGTACTTC.

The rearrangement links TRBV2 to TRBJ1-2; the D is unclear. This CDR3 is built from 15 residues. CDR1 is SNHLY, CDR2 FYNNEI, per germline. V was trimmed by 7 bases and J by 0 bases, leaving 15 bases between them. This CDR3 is CASTLMGLSNYGYTF. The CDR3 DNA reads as TGTGCCAGCACCTTGATGGGCTTATCTAACTATGGCTACACCTTC. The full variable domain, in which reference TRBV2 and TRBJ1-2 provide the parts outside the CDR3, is EPEVTQTPSHQVTQMGQEVILRCVPISNHLYFYWYRQILGQKVEFLVSFYNNEISEKSEIFDDQFSVERPDGSNFTLKIRSTKLEDSAMYFCASTLMGLSNYGYTFGSGTRLTVV.

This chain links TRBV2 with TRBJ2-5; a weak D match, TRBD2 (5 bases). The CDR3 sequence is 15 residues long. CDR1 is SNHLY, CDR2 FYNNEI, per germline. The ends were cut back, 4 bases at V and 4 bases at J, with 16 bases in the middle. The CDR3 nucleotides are TGTGCCAGCAGTGCCGCCATTCGGGGAAGAGAGACCCAGTACTTC. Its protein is CASSAAIRGRETQYF.